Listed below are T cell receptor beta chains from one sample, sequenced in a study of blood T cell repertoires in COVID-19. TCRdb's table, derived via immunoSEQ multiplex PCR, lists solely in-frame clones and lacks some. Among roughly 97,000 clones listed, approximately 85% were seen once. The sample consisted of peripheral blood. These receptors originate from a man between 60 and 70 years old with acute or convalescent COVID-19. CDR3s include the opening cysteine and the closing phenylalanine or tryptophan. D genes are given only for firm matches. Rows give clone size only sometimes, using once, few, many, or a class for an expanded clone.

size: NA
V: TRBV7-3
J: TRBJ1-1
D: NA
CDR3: CASSSQENTEAFF
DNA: TGCGCCAGCAGCTCTCAGGAGAACACTGAAGCTTTCTTT

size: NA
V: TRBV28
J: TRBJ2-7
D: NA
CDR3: CASSLSTTRDEQYF
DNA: TGTGCCAGCAGTCTCTCCACCACTAGGGACGAGCAGTACTTC

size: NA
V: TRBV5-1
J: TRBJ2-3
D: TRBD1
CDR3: CASGRQGATDTQYF
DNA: TGCGCCAGCGGGCGACAGGGGGCTACAGATACGCAGTATTTT

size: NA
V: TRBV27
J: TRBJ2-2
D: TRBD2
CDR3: CASSAGGAAGELFF
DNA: TGTGCCAGCAGTGCGGGAGGTGCGGCCGGGGAGCTGTTTTTT

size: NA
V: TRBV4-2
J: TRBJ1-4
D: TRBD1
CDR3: CASSQGTGQGEKLFF
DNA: TGTGCCAGCAGCCAGGGGACAGGGCAGGGTGAAAAACTGTTTTTT

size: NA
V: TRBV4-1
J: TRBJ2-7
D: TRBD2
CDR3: CASSQGAAGGNYEQYF
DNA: TGCGCCAGCAGCCAAGGGGCGGCGGGAGGGAACTACGAGCAGTACTTC

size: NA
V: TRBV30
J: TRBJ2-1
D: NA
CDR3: CAWNSLAFYNEQFF
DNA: TGTGCCTGGAATTCCCTAGCGTTTTACAATGAGCAGTTCTTC

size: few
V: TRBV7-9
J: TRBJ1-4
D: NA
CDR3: CASSMAEVSNEKLFF
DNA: TGTGCCAGCAGCATGGCAGAGGTTTCTAATGAAAAACTGTTTTTT

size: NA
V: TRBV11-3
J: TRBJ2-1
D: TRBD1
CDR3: CASSPPPGQGNSSYNEQFF
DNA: TGTGCCAGCAGCCCCCCTCCGGGACAGGGAAACAGCTCCTACAATGAGCAGTTCTTC

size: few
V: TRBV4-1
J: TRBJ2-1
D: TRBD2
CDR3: CASSQETSGGALSYNEQFF
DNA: TGCGCCAGCAGCCAAGAGACTAGCGGGGGGGCATTATCCTACAATGAGCAGTTCTTC

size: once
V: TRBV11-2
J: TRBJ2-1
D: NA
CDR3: CASSSAYNEQFF
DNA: TGTGCCAGCAGCTCCGCCTACAATGAGCAGTTCTTC

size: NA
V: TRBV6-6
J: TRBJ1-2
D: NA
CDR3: CASSYSQVALNYGYTF
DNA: TGTGCCAGCAGTTACTCGCAGGTTGCCCTTAACTATGGCTACACCTTC

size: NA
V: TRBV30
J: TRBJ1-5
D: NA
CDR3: CAWSQGSSGNQPQHF
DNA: TGTGCCTGGAGCCAGGGTTCTTCGGGCAATCAGCCCCAGCATTTT

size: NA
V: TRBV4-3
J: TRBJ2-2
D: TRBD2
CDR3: CASSQDFGGGAGELFF
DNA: TGCGCCAGCAGCCAAGATTTTGGGGGGGGAGCCGGGGAGCTGTTTTTT

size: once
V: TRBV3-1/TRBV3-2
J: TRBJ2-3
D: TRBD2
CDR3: CASSRSTSGGADTQYF
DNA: TGTGCCAGCAGCCGATCGACTAGCGGGGGGGCAGATACGCAGTATTTT

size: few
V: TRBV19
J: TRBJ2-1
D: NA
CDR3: CASSRATYNEQFF
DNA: TGTGCCAGTAGTAGAGCGACCTACAATGAGCAGTTCTTC

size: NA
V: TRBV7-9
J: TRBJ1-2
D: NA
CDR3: CASSFDSYGYTF
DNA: TGTGCCAGCAGCTTTGACAGCTATGGCTACACCTTC

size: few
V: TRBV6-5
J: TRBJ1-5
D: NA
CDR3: CASWGRHAGDAPQHF
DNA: TGTGCCAGCTGGGGGCGACACGCCGGGGATGCGCCCCAGCATTTT

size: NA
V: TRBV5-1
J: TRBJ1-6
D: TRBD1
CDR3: CASSSGQLTYNSPLHF
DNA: TGCGCCAGCAGCTCGGGACAGCTGACCTATAATTCACCCCTCCACTTT

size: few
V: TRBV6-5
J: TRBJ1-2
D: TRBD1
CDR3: CASVGTGGYTF
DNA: TGTGCCAGCGTGGGGACAGGGGGCTACACCTTC

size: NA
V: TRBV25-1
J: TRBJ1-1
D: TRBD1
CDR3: CASSAPGQGNTEAFF
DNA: TGTGCCAGCAGTGCCCCGGGACAGGGGAACACTGAAGCTTTCTTT

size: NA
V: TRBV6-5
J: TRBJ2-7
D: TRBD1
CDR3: CASSFSTGTGKQYF
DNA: TGTGCCAGCAGTTTCTCGACCGGGACAGGGAAGCAGTACTTC

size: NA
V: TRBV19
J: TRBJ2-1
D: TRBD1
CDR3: CASSNRDRGSSYNEQFF
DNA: TGTGCCAGTAGTAACCGGGACAGGGGGAGCTCCTACAATGAGCAGTTCTTC

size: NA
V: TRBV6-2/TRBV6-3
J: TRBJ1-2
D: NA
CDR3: CASSDVPGGEGYGYTF
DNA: TGTGCCAGCAGTGATGTACCCGGGGGAGAGGGCTATGGCTACACCTTC

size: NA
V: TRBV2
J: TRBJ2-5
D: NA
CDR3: CASRARDKSSETQYF
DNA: TGTGCCAGCAGAGCCCGGGACAAGAGTTCAGAGACCCAGTACTTC

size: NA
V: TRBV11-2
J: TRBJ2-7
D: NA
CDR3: CASSLGTGTSPTYEQYF
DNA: TGTGCCAGCAGCTTAGGGACAGGGACTAGCCCGACCTACGAGCAGTACTTC

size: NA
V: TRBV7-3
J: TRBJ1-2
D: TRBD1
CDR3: CASSRGQGDFGYTF
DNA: TGTGCCAGCAGCCGGGGACAGGGGGACTTTGGCTACACCTTC

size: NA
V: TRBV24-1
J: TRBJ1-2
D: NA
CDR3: CATSDLRAYGYTF
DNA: TGTGCCACCAGTGATTTGAGAGCCTATGGCTACACCTTC

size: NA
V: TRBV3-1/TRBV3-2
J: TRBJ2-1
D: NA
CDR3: CASSQVTLDSYNEQFF
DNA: TGTGCCAGCAGCCAAGTAACGCTAGACTCGTACAATGAGCAGTTCTTC

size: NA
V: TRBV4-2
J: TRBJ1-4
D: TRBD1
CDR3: CASSAKQGQRGEKLFF
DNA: TGTGCCAGCAGCGCAAAACAGGGGCAACGGGGTGAAAAACTGTTTTTT

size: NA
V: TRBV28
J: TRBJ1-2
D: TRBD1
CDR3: CASSAGGTSNYGYTF
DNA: TGTGCCAGCAGCGCAGGGGGCACCTCTAACTATGGCTACACCTTC

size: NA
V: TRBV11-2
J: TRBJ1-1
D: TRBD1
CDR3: CASSADRAEAFF
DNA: TGTGCCAGCAGCGCAGACAGGGCTGAAGCTTTCTTT

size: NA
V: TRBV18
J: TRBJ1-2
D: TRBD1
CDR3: CASSPQGAQDGYTF
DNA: TGTGCCAGCTCACCGCAGGGGGCGCAGGATGGCTACACCTTC

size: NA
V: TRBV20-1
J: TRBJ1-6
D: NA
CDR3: CSARDQGPLHF
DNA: TGCAGTGCTAGAGACCAGGGGCCCCTCCACTTT

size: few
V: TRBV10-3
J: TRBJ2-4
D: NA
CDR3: CAISDSDGLLAKNIQYF
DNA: TGTGCCATCAGTGACTCGGACGGACTACTAGCCAAAAACATTCAGTACTTC

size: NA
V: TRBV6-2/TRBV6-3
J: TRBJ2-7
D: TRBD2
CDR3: CASSYSRGRSYEQYF
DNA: TGTGCCAGCAGTTACTCTCGCGGGAGGTCTTACGAGCAGTACTTC

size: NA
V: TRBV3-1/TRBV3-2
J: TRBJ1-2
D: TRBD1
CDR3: CASSQEDRAGYTF
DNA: TGTGCCAGCAGCCAAGAAGACAGGGCTGGCTACACCTTC

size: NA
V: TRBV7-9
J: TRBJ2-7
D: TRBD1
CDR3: CASSPLFGQGKIYEQYF
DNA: TGTGCCAGCAGTCCTCTTTTTGGACAGGGGAAAATTTACGAGCAGTACTTC

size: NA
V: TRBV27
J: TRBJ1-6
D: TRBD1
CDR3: CASSSLGQGNSPLHF
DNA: TGTGCCAGCAGTTCCCTGGGACAGGGAAATTCACCCCTCCACTTT

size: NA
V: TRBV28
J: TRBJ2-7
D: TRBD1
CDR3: CASSWDSPYEQYF
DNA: TGTGCCAGCAGTTGGGACAGTCCCTACGAGCAGTACTTC

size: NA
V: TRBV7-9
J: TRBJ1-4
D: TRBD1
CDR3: CASSQGQEVEKLFF
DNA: TGTGCCAGCAGCCAGGGACAGGAGGTGGAAAAACTGTTTTTT

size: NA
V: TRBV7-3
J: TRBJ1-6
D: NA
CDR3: CASSFRGNNSPLHF
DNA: TGTGCCAGCAGCTTCCGCGGTAATAATTCACCCCTCCACTTT

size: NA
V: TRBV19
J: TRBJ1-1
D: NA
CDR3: CASSAGFTEAFF
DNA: TGTGCCAGTAGTGCGGGGTTCACTGAAGCTTTCTTT

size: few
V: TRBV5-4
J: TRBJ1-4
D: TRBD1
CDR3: CASSRDRGLEKLFF
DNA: TGTGCCAGCAGCAGGGACAGGGGGCTTGAAAAACTGTTTTTT

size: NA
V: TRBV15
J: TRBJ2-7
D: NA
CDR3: CATSKQGGSYEQYF
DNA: TGTGCCACCAGCAAACAGGGCGGGTCCTACGAGCAGTACTTC

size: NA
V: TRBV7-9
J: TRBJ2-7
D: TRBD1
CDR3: CASSSADREPYEQYF
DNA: TGTGCCAGCAGCTCAGCCGACAGGGAACCCTACGAGCAGTACTTC

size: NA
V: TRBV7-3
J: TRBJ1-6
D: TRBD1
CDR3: CASSSGQGKALHF
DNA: TGTGCCAGCAGCTCGGGACAGGGGAAGGCCCTCCACTTT

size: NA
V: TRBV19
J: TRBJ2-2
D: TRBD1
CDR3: CASSSRTGSNTGELFF
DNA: TGTGCCAGTAGCTCCCGGACAGGGTCGAACACCGGGGAGCTGTTTTTT

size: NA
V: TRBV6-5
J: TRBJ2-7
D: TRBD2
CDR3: CASSYSGGSSYEQYF
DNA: TGTGCCAGCAGTTACTCGGGGGGGAGCTCCTACGAGCAGTACTTC

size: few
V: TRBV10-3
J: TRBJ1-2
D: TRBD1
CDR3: CAISEPGGGYGYTF
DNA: TGTGCCATCAGTGAACCAGGGGGTGGCTATGGCTACACCTTC

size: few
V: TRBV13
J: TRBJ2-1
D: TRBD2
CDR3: CASSLAARTSGFYNEQFF
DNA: TGTGCCAGCAGCTTAGCCGCCCGGACTAGCGGGTTCTACAATGAGCAGTTCTTC

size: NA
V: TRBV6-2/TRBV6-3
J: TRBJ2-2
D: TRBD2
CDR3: CASSYVGRRGGGELFF
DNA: TGTGCCAGCAGTTACGTCGGGAGGCGGGGTGGCGGGGAGCTGTTTTTT

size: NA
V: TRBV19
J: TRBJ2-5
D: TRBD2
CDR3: CASSIRTSGGKETQYF
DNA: TGTGCCAGTAGTATTCGGACTAGCGGGGGTAAAGAGACCCAGTACTTC

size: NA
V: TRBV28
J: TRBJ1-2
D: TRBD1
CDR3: CASSSGQGAPYGYTF
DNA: TGTGCCAGCAGTTCGGGACAGGGGGCGCCCTATGGCTACACCTTC

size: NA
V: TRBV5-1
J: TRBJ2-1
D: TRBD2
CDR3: CASSSLAGFTQNEQFF
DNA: TGCGCCAGCAGCTCACTAGCGGGATTTACTCAGAATGAGCAGTTCTTC